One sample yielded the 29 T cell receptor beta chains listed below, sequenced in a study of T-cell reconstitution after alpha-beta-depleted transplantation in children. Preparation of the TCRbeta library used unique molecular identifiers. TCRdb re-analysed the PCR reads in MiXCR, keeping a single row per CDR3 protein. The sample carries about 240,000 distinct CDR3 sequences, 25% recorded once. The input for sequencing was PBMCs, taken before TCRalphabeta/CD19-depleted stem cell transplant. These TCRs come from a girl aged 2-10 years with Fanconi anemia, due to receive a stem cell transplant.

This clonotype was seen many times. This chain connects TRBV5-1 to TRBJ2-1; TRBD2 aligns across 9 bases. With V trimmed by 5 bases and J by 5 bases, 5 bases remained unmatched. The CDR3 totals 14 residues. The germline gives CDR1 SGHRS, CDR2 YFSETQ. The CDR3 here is CASSLAGVHNEQFF. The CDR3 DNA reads TGCGCCAGCAGTTTAGCGGGGGTACACAATGAGCAGTTCTTC.

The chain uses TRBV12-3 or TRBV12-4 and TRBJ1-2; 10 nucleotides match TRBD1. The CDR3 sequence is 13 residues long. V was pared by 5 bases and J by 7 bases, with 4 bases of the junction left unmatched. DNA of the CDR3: TGTGCCAGCAGTCAAGACAGGGGGCTTGGCTACACCTTC. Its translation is CASSQDRGLGYTF.

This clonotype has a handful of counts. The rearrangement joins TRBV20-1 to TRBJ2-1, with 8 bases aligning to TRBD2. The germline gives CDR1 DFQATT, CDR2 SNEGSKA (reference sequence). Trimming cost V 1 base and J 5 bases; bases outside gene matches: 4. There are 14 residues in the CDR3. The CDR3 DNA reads TGCAGTGCTAGAGCGGGGGGGCCTGACAATGAGCAGTTCTTC. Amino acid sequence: CSARAGGPDNEQFF.

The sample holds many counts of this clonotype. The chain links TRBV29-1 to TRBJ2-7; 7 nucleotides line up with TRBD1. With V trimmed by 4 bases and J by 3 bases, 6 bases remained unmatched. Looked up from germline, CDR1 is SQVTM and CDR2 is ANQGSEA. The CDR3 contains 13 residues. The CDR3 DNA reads TGCAGCGTTGGGGACAGTCCTATCTACGAGCAGTACTTC. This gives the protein CSVGDSPIYEQYF.

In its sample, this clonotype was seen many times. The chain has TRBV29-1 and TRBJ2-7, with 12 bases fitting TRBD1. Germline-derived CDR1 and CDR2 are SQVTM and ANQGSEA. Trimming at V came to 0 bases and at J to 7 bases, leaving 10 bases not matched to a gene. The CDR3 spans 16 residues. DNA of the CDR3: TGCAGCGTTGAAGATCTTGGGACAGGGGGCTTTGGAGAGCAGTACTTC. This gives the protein CSVEDLGTGGFGEQYF.

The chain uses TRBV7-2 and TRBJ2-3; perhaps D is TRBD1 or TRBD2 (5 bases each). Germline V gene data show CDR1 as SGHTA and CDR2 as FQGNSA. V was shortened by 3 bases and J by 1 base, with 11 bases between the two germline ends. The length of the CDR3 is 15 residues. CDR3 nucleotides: TGTGCCAGCAGCTTTCGCCAGGGAGGCACAGATACGCAGTATTTT. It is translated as CASSFRQGGTDTQYF.

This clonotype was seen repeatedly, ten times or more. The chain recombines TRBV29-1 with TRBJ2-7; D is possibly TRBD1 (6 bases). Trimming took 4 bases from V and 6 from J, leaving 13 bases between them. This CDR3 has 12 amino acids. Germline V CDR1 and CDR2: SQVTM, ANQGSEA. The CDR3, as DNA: TGCAGCGTTGCAAGGACAGATGGCGAGCAGTACTTC. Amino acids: CSVARTDGEQYF.

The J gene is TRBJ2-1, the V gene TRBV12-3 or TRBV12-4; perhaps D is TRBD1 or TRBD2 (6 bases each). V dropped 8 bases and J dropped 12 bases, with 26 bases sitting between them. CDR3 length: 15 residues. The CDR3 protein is CASRLYRRRGVGQFF. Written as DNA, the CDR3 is TGTGCCAGCCGTCTGTATCGCCGAAGGGGGGTTGGGCAGTTCTTC.

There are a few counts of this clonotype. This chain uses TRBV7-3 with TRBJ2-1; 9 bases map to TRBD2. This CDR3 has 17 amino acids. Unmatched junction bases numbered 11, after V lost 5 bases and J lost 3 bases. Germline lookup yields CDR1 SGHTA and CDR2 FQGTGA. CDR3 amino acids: CASSPIAGTSSYNEQFF. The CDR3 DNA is TGTGCCAGCAGCCCCATCGCCGGGACTAGCAGCTACAATGAGCAGTTCTTC.

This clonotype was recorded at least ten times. The CDR3 loop is CSARSGGLGNEQFF. In DNA form, the CDR3 reads TGCAGTGCTAGATCTGGGGGGCTAGGGAATGAGCAGTTCTTC. This chain joins TRBV20-1 and TRBJ2-1; tentatively, D is TRBD1 or TRBD2 (6 bases each). Between the trimmed V and J ends, which lost 2 bases and 7 bases, there was a span of 15 bases. Per the germline V gene, CDR1 is DFQATT and CDR2 is SNEGSKA (reference sequence). The CDR3 is 14 amino acids.

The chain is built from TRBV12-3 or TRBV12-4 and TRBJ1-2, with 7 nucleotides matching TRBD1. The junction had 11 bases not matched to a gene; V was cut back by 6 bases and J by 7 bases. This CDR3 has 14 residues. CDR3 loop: CASRPTGELGGYTF. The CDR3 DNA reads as TGTGCCAGCAGACCCACAGGGGAGCTAGGTGGCTACACCTTC.

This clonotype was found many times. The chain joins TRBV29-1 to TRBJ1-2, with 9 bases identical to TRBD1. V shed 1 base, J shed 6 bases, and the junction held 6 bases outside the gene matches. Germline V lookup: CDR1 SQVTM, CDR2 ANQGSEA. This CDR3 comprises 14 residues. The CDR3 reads CSVEVRTGEDGYTF. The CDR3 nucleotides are TGCAGCGTTGAAGTAAGGACAGGGGAGGATGGCTACACCTTC.

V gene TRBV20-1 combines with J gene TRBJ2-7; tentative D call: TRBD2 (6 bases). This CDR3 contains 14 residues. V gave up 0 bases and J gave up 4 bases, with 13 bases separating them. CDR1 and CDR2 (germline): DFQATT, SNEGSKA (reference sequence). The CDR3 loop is CSARDHRDLYEQYF. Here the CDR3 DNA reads TGCAGTGCTAGAGATCATCGGGACTTATACGAGCAGTACTTC.

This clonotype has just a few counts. CDR3 residues: CSTLWETQYF. The CDR3 DNA reads as TGCAGCACCCTGTGGGAGACCCAGTACTTC. The J gene is TRBJ2-5, the V gene TRBV29-1; D is unresolved. The CDR3 is 10 residues long. The ends were cut back, 8 bases at V and 5 bases at J, with 9 bases in the middle. Germline-derived CDR1 and CDR2 are SQVTM and ANQGSEA.

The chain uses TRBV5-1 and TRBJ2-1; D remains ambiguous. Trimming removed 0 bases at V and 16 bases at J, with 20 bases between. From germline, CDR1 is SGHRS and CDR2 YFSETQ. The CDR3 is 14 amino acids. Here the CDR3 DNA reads TGCGCCAGCAGCTTGGACGAGGCGCACAATGAGCGTTTCTTC. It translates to CASSLDEAHNERFF.

The CDR3 DNA sequence: TGCAGCGTTGAAGGATTGATGAACACTGAAGCTTTCTTT. This translates into CSVEGLMNTEAFF. V and J are TRBV29-1 and TRBJ1-1; D not certain. CDR1 SQVTM and CDR2 ANQGSEA come from the germline V gene. This CDR3 has 13 residues. V was pared by 1 base and J by 0 bases, with 6 bases between.

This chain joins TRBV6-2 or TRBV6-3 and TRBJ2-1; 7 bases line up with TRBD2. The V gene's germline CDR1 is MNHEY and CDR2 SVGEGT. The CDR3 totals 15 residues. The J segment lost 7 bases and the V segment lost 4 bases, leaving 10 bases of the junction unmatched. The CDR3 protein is CASSFGPGGENEQFF. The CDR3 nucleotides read TGTGCCAGCAGTTTTGGGCCGGGAGGAGAAAATGAGCAGTTCTTC.

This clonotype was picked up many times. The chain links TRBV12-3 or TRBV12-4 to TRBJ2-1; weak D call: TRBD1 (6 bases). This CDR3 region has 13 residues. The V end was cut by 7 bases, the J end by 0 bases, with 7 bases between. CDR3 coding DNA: TGTGCCAGCAAGGGGGACTCCTACAATGAGCAGTTCTTC. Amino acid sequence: CASKGDSYNEQFF.

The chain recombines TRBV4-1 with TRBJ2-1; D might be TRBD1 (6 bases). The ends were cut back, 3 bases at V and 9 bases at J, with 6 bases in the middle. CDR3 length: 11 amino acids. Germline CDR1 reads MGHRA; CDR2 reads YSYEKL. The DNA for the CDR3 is TGCGCCAGCAGCCAGGGGGCTGAGCAGTTCTTC. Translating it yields CASSQGAEQFF.

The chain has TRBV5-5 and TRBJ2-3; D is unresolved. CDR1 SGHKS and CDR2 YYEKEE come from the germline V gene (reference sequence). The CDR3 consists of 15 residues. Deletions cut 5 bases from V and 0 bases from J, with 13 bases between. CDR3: CASSLITMSTDTQYF. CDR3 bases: TGTGCCAGCAGTTTGATAACGATGAGCACAGATACGCAGTATTTT.

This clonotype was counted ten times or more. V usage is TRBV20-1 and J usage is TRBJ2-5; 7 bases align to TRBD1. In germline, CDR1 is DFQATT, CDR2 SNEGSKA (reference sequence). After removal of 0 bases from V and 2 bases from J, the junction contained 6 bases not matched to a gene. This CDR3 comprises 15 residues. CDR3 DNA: TGCAGTGCTAGAGATCCAGGGGGACCGCAAGAGACCCAGTACTTC. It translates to CSARDPGGPQETQYF.

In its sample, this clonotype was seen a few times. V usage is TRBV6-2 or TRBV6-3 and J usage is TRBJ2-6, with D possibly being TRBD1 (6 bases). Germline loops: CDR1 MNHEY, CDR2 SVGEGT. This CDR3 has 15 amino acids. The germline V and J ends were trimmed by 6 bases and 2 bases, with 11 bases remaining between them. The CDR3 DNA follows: TGTGCCAGCAGCTTACAGGGAACTGGGGCCAACGTCCTGACTTTC. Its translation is CASSLQGTGANVLTF.

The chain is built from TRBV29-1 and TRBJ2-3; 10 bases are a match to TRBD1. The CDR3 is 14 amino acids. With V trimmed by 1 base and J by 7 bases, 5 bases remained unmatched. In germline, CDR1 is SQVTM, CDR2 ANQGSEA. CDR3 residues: CSVEGGTGAHTQYF. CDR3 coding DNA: TGCAGCGTTGAAGGGGGGACAGGGGCGCATACGCAGTATTTT.

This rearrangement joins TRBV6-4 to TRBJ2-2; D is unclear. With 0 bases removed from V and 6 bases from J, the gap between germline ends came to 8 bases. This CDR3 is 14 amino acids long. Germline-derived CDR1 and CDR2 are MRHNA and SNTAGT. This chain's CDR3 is CASSDSEDAGELFF. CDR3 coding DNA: TGTGCCAGCAGTGACTCCGAAGATGCCGGGGAGCTGTTTTTT.

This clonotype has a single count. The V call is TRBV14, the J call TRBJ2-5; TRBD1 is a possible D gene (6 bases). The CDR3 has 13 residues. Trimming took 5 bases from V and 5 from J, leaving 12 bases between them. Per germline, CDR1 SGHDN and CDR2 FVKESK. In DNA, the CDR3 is TGTGCCAGCAGCAGCAGGGGTATTGAGACCCAGTACTTC. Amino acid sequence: CASSSRGIETQYF.

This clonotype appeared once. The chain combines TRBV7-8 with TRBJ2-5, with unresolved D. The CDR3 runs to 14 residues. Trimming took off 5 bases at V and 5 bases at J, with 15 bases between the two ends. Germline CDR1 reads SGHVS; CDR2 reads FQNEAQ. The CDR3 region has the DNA TGTGCCAGCAGCGTAACTTGGTCGTTGGAGACCCAGTACTTC. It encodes CASSVTWSLETQYF.

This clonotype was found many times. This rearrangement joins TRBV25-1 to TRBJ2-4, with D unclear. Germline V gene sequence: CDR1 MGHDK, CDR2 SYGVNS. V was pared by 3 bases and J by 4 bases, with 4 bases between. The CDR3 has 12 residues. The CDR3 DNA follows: TGTGCCAGCAGTGAGGGAAAAAACATTCAGTACTTC. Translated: CASSEGKNIQYF.

The CDR3 sequence: CASGPRGGHEQYF. CDR3 nucleotides: TGTGCCAGCGGGCCCAGGGGAGGGCACGAGCAGTACTTC. The J gene is TRBJ2-7, the V gene TRBV12-3 or TRBV12-4; possible D gene TRBD2, 7 bases. The CDR3 length is 13 residues. V was clipped by 8 bases and J by 5 bases, with 16 bases between them.

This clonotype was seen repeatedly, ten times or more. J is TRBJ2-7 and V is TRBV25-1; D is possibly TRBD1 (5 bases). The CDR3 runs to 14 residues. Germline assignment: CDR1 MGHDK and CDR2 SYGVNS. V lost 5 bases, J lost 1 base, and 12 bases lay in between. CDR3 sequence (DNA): TGTGCCAGCAGTTTCGGACACTATTCCTACGAGCAGTACTTC. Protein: CASSFGHYSYEQYF.